A selection of T cell receptor beta chains follows, all from one sample in a study of T cell responses to AZD1222 COVID-19 vaccine. Clones were sequenced by immunoSEQ multiplex PCR, and TCRdb holds only the in-frame ones, with some missing. The table records about 120,000 clones, 92% of them present only once. The input for sequencing was peripheral blood, taken on day 0 of AZD1222 vaccination. These receptors were obtained from an adult in good health. The CDR3 runs from the conserved cysteine through the conserved F or W.

J: TRBJ2-7
V: TRBV20-1
CDR3: CSASSLAQDYEQYF

J: TRBJ2-6
V: TRBV6-2/TRBV6-3
CDR3: CASSFTRTGGRSRANVLTF

J: TRBJ1-6
V: TRBV6-5
CDR3: CASSTSTGSIHF

J: TRBJ2-3
V: TRBV12-2
CDR3: CASRLVQGTDTQYF

J: TRBJ1-2
V: TRBV28
CDR3: CASRWDREFGYTF

J: TRBJ2-3
V: TRBV3-1/TRBV3-2
CDR3: CASSQERTQYF

J: TRBJ2-3
V: TRBV5-4
CDR3: CASSLGGFGTDTQYF

J: TRBJ2-4
V: TRBV3-1/TRBV3-2
CDR3: CASTKGGRAMNKNIQYF

J: TRBJ1-1
V: TRBV29-1
CDR3: CSVEHRYTEAFF

J: TRBJ1-2
V: TRBV19
CDR3: CASSTGQGGINYGYTF

J: TRBJ2-7
V: TRBV6-5
CDR3: CASVDGTADEQYF

J: TRBJ2-1
V: TRBV7-6
CDR3: CASSPGGAYNEQFF

J: TRBJ2-3
V: TRBV4-3
CDR3: CASSQQRYSTDTQYF

J: TRBJ1-2
V: TRBV6-6
CDR3: CASSIGEGGYTF

J: TRBJ1-2
V: TRBV19
CDR3: CASNTDTGVLGYTF

J: TRBJ1-2
V: TRBV7-6
CDR3: CASSTTDGNYGYTF

J: TRBJ1-2
V: TRBV18
CDR3: CASSPPDRGLYGYTF

J: TRBJ2-3
V: TRBV7-9
CDR3: CASSPGLSTDTQYF

J: TRBJ1-2
V: TRBV21-1
CDR3: CASSKQSHGTVGYTF

J: TRBJ2-1
V: TRBV4-3
CDR3: CASSPGATYNEQFF

J: TRBJ2-1
V: TRBV7-2
CDR3: CASSLAPGRGSVEQFF

J: TRBJ2-4
V: TRBV4-3
CDR3: CASSQDQGAGGVGDIQYF

J: TRBJ2-2
V: TRBV4-3
CDR3: CASSQSKAGELFF

J: TRBJ2-1
V: TRBV6-5
CDR3: CATGLAPYNEQFF

J: TRBJ1-1
V: TRBV4-1
CDR3: CASSQVSAGLEAFF

J: TRBJ2-1
V: TRBV19
CDR3: CASSIGAGVHNEQFF

J: TRBJ2-4
V: TRBV29-1
CDR3: CSVEDASGIRNIQYF

J: TRBJ1-4
V: TRBV7-9
CDR3: CASSLVSRGRSNEKLFF

J: TRBJ2-3
V: TRBV19
CDR3: CASSVLAGAGTDTQYF

J: TRBJ1-4
V: TRBV2
CDR3: CASSGGAGSDEKLFF

J: TRBJ1-4
V: TRBV3-1/TRBV3-2
CDR3: CASSLRTGENEKLFF

J: TRBJ2-5
V: TRBV7-9
CDR3: CASSLGQGALETQYF

J: TRBJ2-1
V: TRBV9
CDR3: CASSIGGLAKNEQFF

J: TRBJ1-4
V: TRBV19
CDR3: CASSTPSGRDGNEKLFF

J: TRBJ1-1
V: TRBV15
CDR3: CATQPSRGDTEAFF

J: TRBJ1-1
V: TRBV7-2
CDR3: CASSVSGVRTEAFF

J: TRBJ2-7
V: TRBV6-2/TRBV6-3
CDR3: CASSYGTSGNSYEQYF

J: TRBJ2-7
V: TRBV5-6
CDR3: CASSLGTSTYEQYF

J: TRBJ2-1
V: TRBV19
CDR3: CASSMTGTAHNEQFF

J: TRBJ1-4
V: TRBV6-2/TRBV6-3
CDR3: CASSAGTTANEKLFF

J: TRBJ1-6
V: TRBV5-1
CDR3: CASSPRTGNNSPLHF

J: TRBJ2-2
V: TRBV9
CDR3: CASSADRTNTGELFF

J: TRBJ1-2
V: TRBV9
CDR3: CASSPRTPERGAGYGYTF

J: TRBJ2-7
V: TRBV19
CDR3: CASSYIDSPYEQYF

J: TRBJ2-2
V: TRBV14
CDR3: CASSQEHRWPTGELFF

J: TRBJ1-6
V: TRBV3-1/TRBV3-2
CDR3: CASSPTVEISYNSPLHF

J: TRBJ2-2
V: TRBV4-1
CDR3: CASSPTGFTTGELFF

J: TRBJ2-7
V: TRBV4-3
CDR3: CASSRQLAGWHEQYF

J: TRBJ1-1
V: TRBV24-1
CDR3: CATSDGGRGRPFF

J: TRBJ2-6
V: TRBV16
CDR3: CASSQSGGGPGANVLTF

J: TRBJ2-1
V: TRBV12-3/TRBV12-4
CDR3: CASSLEGLKFF

J: TRBJ2-4
V: TRBV6-2/TRBV6-3
CDR3: CASSPVPTSGIPLAKNIQYF

J: TRBJ1-3
V: TRBV7-9
CDR3: CATSQGALYSGNTIYF

J: TRBJ1-2
V: TRBV4-3
CDR3: CASSQWGGSNYGYTF